This entry is about one T cell receptor beta chain. The source of the sample is a study of blood T cells in healthy people across ages. This CDR3 is 16 amino acids long. V was clipped by 0 bases and J by 4 bases, with 13 bases between them. CDR1 is SGHAT, CDR2 FQNNGV, per germline. It was with a sample-barcoded 5' primer and a J-beta primer mix that a second PCR of roughly 6 to 12 cycles was run. TCRdb re-called the 5' RACE reads with MiXCR, one entry per CDR3 protein. This table holds over a million distinct CDR3 sequences, roughly 43% found once. The chain is built from TRBV11-2 and TRBJ2-1; D gene unclear. The TCR was taken from a woman under 30 in good health. Sequences were obtained from blood. The CDR3 coding sequence is TGTGCCAGCAGCTTAGAGGTCGGAATATTATACAATGAGCAGTTCTTC. The encoded protein is CASSLEVGILYNEQFF.